This T cell receptor beta chain appears in the sequencing data of a study of T cell repertoires in cytomegalovirus infection (dated by TCRdb to the late 2010s). In terms of the full investigation: The peptide stimulations were aimed at well-studied HLA-B-restricted epitopes as well as recently identified HLA-C-restricted CMV epitopes, whose presentation resists viral immunomodulation. The HLA type of each donor mattered for the analysis, because public TCR beta signatures pointed to carriage of CMV infection along with the matching HLA type. On the study overall, not on this receptor specifically: In both this cohort and an independent cohort of under 450 donors, the cumulative frequency of public TCR beta family members distinguished carriers of CMV infection plus the relevant HLA type. In the ex vivo response, HLA-C-restricted CMV-specific TCR beta clonotypes were dominant, and in two of eight donors the single most frequent clonotype came from this HLA-C-restricted group.

Sequencing took place on an Illumina HiSeq 1500. TCRdb reworked the public reads: Q25 trimming with fastp, MiXCR clone assembly, productive beta chains retained. Identical CDR3 protein sequences are pooled into one entry, listed with their most common genes and DNA. Recorded for this sample are a few hundred thousand distinct CDR3 sequences; approximately 40% of them occurred a single time. More than 40% of the sample is in the top ten clones. The treatment or condition label, read with the paper, signifies: in vitro stimulation with specific CMV peptide epitopes to enrich CMV-specific T cells. A note on this clonotype: Its antigen remains undetermined. Base qualities are not recorded, but no much larger clone differs from it by a single base.

The clonotype comes from a human donor in good health (CMV status not recorded). Some clones in this sample may be carry-over from other donors' samples. The sequencing here drew on cultured PBMCs, taken from culture after CMV antigen stimulation.

The CDR3 region reads CASSYVNTEAFF. The nucleotides read TGTGCCAGCAGTTATGTAAACACTGAAGCTTTCTTT. This receptor chain uses TRBV6-6 and TRBJ1-1, with the D gene too uncertain to name. V was cut back by 3 bases and J by 2 bases, leaving a gap of 4 bases between them. Spanning cysteine to phenylalanine, the CDR3 consists of 12 amino acids. Of all the DNA, just the CDR3 is kept, 36 bases in frame from base 1. Per the germline V gene (reference sequence), MNHNY is the CDR1 and SVGAGI is the CDR2.